The 5 T cell receptor beta chains below come from one sample, sequenced in a study of OX40 agonist ivuxolimab in advanced cancers. Assay: immunoSEQ multiplex PCR; the TCRdb copy retains only in-frame clones and omits some. The sample has about 110,000 clones; less than 95% are singletons. Here the sequenced sample was CD4+ or CD8+ T cells sorted from blood, taken in a trial of the OX40 agonist ivuxolimab. The source of these receptors is an adult with an advanced solid tumor such as melanoma, head and neck, liver or kidney cancer.

CDR3 in DNA: TGTGCCAGCAGTTTCGACGGGTCGGGGACCCAGTACTTC. This gives the protein CASSFDGSGTQYF. The chain recombines TRBV27 with TRBJ2-5; D is undetermined. The germline V gene has CDR1 MNHEY and CDR2 SMNVEV (reference sequence). Trimming cost V 3 bases and J 7 bases, with 12 bases left between them. The CDR3 totals 13 residues.

The chain uses TRBV2 and TRBJ1-4; TRBD1 matches at 10 bases. CDR1 and CDR2 from the germline V gene are SNHLY and FYNNEI. Trimming removed 8 bases from V and 6 bases from J; junction bases left unmatched: 6. The CDR3 totals 14 residues. CDR3 protein: CASLRDRGYEKLFF. CDR3 in DNA: TGTGCCAGCCTTCGGGACAGGGGATATGAAAAACTGTTTTTT.

This chain links TRBV4-3 with TRBJ2-1; 14 bases are a match to TRBD2. Germline CDR1 reads LGHNA; CDR2 reads YSLEER. The CDR3 runs to 17 residues. The J segment lost 7 bases and the V segment lost 3 bases, leaving 8 bases of the junction unmatched. CDR3 region: CASSHSTSGGVRNEQFF. The CDR3 DNA reads as TGCGCCAGCAGCCACTCGACTAGCGGGGGGGTTAGGAATGAGCAGTTCTTC.

The gene calls are TRBV5-4 and TRBJ2-1; D remains ambiguous. The CDR3 runs to 13 residues. In germline, CDR1 is SGHNT, CDR2 YYREEE (reference sequence). V was clipped by 4 bases and J by 6 bases, with 11 bases between them. As DNA, the CDR3 is TGTGCCAGCAGCATTACGTCGACCAATGAGCAGTTCTTC. Translation: CASSITSTNEQFF. Full variable domain (missing parts from reference TRBV5-4 and TRBJ2-1): ETGVTQSPTHLIKTRGQQVTLRCSSQSGHNTVSWYQQALGQGPQFIFQYYREEENGRGNFPPRFSGLQFPNYSSELNVNALELDDSALYLCASSITSTNEQFFGPGTRLTVL.

This chain links TRBV7-9 with TRBJ2-7; 11 bases agree with TRBD2. J gave up 3 bases and V 5 bases, and 6 bases lay outside the gene matches. This CDR3 has 15 residues. The germline V gene has CDR1 SEHNR and CDR2 FQNEAQ (reference sequence). The CDR3 nucleotides are TGTGCCAGCAGCGTTACTAGCGGGGGTATCTACGAGCAGTACTTC. It yields the protein CASSVTSGGIYEQYF.